In its sample, the clone carrying this TCR beta chain was seen a few times. This table comes from immunoSEQ multiplex PCR, and its TCRdb copy is limited to in-frame clones, with some not included. Among more than 100,000 clones listed, roughly 85% were seen once. This sample is part of a study of T cell responses to AZD1222 COVID-19 vaccine. V gave up 0 bases and J gave up 3 bases, with 18 bases separating them. The germline V gene encodes CDR1 SGDLS and CDR2 YYNGEE. The CDR3 runs to 17 residues. The sequencing used peripheral blood, collected on day 0 of AZD1222 vaccination. This TCR came from an adult in good health. This chain connects TRBV9 to TRBJ2-5, with D tentatively TRBD2 (6 bases). This CDR3 is CASSVGGGRRVEETQYF. CDR3 coding DNA: TGTGCCAGCAGCGTAGGTGGAGGGAGGAGGGTGGAAGAGACCCAGTACTTC.